This TCR beta chain stems from a study of low-dose radiotherapy and immunotherapy resistance in tumors. This clonotype came up many times. This CDR3 region has 12 residues. Between the trimmed V and J ends, which lost 1 base and 4 bases, there was a span of 2 bases. Germline CDR1 is MNHNS and CDR2 is SASEGT. TRAV- and TRBV-specific primers, spanning alpha and beta chains, primed first-strand cDNA. The authors ran about 21 PCR cycles to amplify TCRs with a constant-region primer and V-primer adapter. A single record per CDR3 protein comes from TCRdb applying MiXCR to the reads. The sample has approximately 100,000 distinct CDR3 sequences, less than 25% seen once. Time point here: after trial treatment. Described treatment: LDRT plus nivolumab, ipilimumab, low-dose cyclophosphamide and aspirin (RACIN trial).

This TCR was recovered from a male donor with prostate cancer. The source was PBMCs, collected after low-dose radiotherapy plus immunotherapy. This rearrangement joins TRBV6-1 to TRBJ1-3, with no clear D. The CDR3 coding sequence is TGTGCCAGCAGTGAAGTAGGAAACACCATATATTTT. This encodes CASSEVGNTIYF.